This is a list of T cell receptor beta chains from one sample in a study of blood T cell repertoires in COVID-19. The assay was immunoSEQ multiplex PCR, and TCRdb's table has in-frame clones only and misses some. This table holds over 95,000 clones, around 88% found once. The source material was peripheral blood. The receptors were sampled from a human donor with acute or convalescent COVID-19. The donor label of this sample is uncertain. The conserved cysteine and the conserved F or W are not part of the CDR3 here. Each record gives: CDR3 protein, J gene, V gene.

ASSQDIGRNNEQF,TRBJ2-1,TRBV14
ASSISAGLYNEQF,TRBJ2-1,TRBV19
ASSYGTGRGYT,TRBJ1-2,TRBV6-5
ASSPLLYEQY,TRBJ2-7,TRBV12-3/TRBV12-4
ASSVIRESNYGYT,TRBJ1-2,TRBV2
ASSTLGGVTGELF,TRBJ2-2,TRBV19
ASSPTRTEAF,TRBJ1-1,TRBV2
ASSEGTGDGYT,TRBJ1-2,TRBV6-1
ASSLGLGTDTQY,TRBJ2-3,TRBV7-8
ASSLGTGGGSTEAF,TRBJ1-1,TRBV11-2
ASSQVLKRQADPNYGYT,TRBJ1-2,TRBV4-1
ASSLTGDYNEQF,TRBJ2-1,TRBV6-6
ASNTGSSSYNSPLH,TRBJ1-6,TRBV6-6
ASRLAGGNTGELF,TRBJ2-2,TRBV5-1
ASSMVGQRVVNTEAF,TRBJ1-1,TRBV19
ASSPTHHVDYEQY,TRBJ2-7,TRBV4-1
ASSQGQGSNIQY,TRBJ2-4,TRBV27
ASSYPGQTDTEAF,TRBJ1-1,TRBV6-5
ASSQTGFVGYT,TRBJ1-2,TRBV3-1/TRBV3-2
ASSEALGMSGANVLT,TRBJ2-6,TRBV6-1
ASSHGLSTDTQY,TRBJ2-3,TRBV3-1/TRBV3-2
ASSTFPPTRQPQH,TRBJ1-5,TRBV28